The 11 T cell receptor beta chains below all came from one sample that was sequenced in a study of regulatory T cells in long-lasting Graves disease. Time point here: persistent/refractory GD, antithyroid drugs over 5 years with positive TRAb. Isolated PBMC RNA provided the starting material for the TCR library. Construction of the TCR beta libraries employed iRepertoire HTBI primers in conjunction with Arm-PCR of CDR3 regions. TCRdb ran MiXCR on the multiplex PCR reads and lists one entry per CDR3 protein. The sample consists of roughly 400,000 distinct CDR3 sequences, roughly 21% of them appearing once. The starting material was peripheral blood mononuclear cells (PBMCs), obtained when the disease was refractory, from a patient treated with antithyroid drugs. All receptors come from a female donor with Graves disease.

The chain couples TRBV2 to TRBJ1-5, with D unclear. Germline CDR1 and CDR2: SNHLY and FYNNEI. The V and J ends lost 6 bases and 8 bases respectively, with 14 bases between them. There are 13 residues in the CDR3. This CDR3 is CASSPRLTEPQHF. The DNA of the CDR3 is TGTGCCAGCAGCCCAAGGTTAACGGAGCCCCAGCATTTT.

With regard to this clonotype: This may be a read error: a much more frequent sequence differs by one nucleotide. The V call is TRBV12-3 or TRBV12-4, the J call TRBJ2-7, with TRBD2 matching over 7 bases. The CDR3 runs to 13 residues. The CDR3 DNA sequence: TGTGCCAGCAGTTTCAGCGGGATCTACGGGCAGTACTTC. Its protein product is CASSFSGIYGQYF.

The chain's CDR3 is CASSSRYRQGVSGANVLTF. DNA for the CDR3: TGCGCCAGCAGCTCGCGATACAGACAGGGAGTCTCTGGGGCCAACGTCCTGACTTTC. The chain couples TRBV5-1 to TRBJ2-6; 7 nucleotides agree with TRBD1. Trimming took 3 bases from V and 0 from J; bases not matched to a gene: 12. Germline lookup yields CDR1 SGHRS and CDR2 YFSETQ. The CDR3 is 19 amino acids.

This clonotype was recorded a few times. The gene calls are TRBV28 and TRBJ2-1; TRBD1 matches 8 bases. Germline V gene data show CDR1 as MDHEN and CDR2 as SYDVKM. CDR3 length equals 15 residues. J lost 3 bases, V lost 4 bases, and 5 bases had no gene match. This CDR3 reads CASSSPGTGYNEQFF. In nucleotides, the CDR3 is TGTGCCAGCAGTTCCCCCGGGACAGGCTACAATGAGCAGTTCTTC. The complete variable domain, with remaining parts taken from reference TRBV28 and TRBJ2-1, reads DVKVTQSSRYLVKRTGEKVFLECVQDMDHENMFWYRQDPGLGLRLIYFSYDVKMKEKGDIPEGYSVSREKKERFSLILESASTNQTSMYLCASSSPGTGYNEQFFGPGTRLTVL.

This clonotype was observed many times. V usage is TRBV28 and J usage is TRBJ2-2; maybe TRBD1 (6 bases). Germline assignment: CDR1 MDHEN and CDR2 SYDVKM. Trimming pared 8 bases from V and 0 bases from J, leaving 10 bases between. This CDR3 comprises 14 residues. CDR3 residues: CASCGQSNTGELFF. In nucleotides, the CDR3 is TGTGCCAGCTGTGGACAGTCGAACACCGGGGAGCTGTTTTTT.

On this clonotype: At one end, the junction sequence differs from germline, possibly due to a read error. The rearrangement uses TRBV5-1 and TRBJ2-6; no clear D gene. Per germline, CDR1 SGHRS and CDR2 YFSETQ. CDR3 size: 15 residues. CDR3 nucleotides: TGTGCCAGCATACAGTTCCGCTCTGGGGCCAACGTCCTGACTTTC. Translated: CASIQFRSGANVLTF.

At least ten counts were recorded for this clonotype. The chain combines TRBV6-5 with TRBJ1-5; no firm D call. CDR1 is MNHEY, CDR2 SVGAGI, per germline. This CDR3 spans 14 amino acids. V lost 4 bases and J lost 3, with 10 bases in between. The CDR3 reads CASSSVPINQPQHF. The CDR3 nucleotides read TGTGCCAGCAGTTCGGTTCCGATCAATCAGCCCCAGCATTTT.

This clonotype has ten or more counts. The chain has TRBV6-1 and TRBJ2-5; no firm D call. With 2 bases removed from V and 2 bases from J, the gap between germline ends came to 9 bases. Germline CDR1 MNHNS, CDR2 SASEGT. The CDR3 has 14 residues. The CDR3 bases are TGTGCCAGCAGTGAATGGGCGCCTCAAGAGACCCAGTACTTC. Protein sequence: CASSEWAPQETQYF.

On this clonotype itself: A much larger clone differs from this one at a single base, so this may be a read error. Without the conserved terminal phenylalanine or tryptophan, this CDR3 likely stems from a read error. The DNA of the CDR3 is TGTGCCAGCAGAACCCGGACAGTTCAGCCCCAGCATATT. Translated, it gives CASRTRTVQPQHI. V is TRBV28 and J is TRBJ1-5; perhaps TRBD1 as D (6 bases). Germline V gene data show CDR1 as MDHEN and CDR2 as SYDVKM. The CDR3 extends over 13 amino acids. V was clipped by 6 bases and J by 6 bases, with 12 bases between them.

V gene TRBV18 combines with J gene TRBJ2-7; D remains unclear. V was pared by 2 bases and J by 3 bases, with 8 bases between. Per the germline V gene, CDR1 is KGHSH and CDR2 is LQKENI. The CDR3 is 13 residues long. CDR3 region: CASSPSQFYEQYF. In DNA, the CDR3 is TGTGCCAGCTCACCAAGTCAGTTCTACGAGCAGTACTTC.

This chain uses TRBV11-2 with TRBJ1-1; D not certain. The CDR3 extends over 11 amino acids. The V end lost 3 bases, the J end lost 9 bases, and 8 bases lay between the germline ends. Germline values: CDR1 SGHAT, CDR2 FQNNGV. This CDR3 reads CASSLGMQAFF. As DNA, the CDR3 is TGTGCCAGCAGCTTGGGTATGCAAGCTTTCTTT.